These 19 T cell receptor beta chains were all obtained from the same sample, sequenced in a study. TCRdb independently ran MiXCR on the 5' RACE reads; one entry per CDR3 protein. The sample has some 44,000 distinct CDR3 sequences; over 25% are singletons. The specimen sequenced was tumor-infiltrating memory CD4+ T cells sorted from the breast tumor. Documented subset: memory CD4+ T cells, CD4+CD45RO+CD25-. These receptors were collected from a female donor with breast cancer.

This clonotype was seen at least ten times. V is TRBV7-3 and J is TRBJ1-5; 7 positions agree with TRBD1. Unmatched junction bases numbered 22, after V lost 7 bases and J lost 4 bases. CDR1 SGHTA and CDR2 FQGTGA come from the germline V gene. The CDR3 length is 19 residues. The CDR3 DNA reads as TGTGCCAGCACGGTATGTGCGTCGGAGGGACAGAAGGCAAATCAGCCCCAGCATTTT. It encodes CASTVCASEGQKANQPQHF.

The J gene is TRBJ2-1, the V gene TRBV7-9; 7 nucleotides align to TRBD1. V was pared by 6 bases and J by 4 bases, with 12 bases of the junction left unmatched. Germline V gives CDR1 SEHNR, CDR2 FQNEAQ (reference sequence). There are 16 residues in the CDR3. The CDR3 here is CASSSRGGAQYNEQFF. CDR3 DNA sequence: TGTGCCAGCAGTTCCCGAGGGGGCGCGCAATACAATGAGCAGTTCTTC.

This clonotype was recorded at least ten times. The V and J genes are TRBV7-2 and TRBJ2-3; no reliable D call. CDR1 is SGHTA, CDR2 FQGNSA, per germline. The ends were cut back, 0 bases at V and 6 bases at J, with 13 bases in the middle. The CDR3 has 15 residues. CDR3 region: CASSLAAYATDTQYF. DNA for the CDR3: TGTGCCAGCAGCTTAGCAGCTTACGCTACGGATACGCAGTATTTT. The variable domain in full, completed from reference TRBV7-2 and TRBJ2-3, reads GAGVSQSPSNKVTEKGKDVELRCDPISGHTALYWYRQSLGQGLEFLIYFQGNSAPDKSGLPSDRFSAERTGGSVSTLTIQRTQQEDSAVYLCASSLAAYATDTQYFGPGTRLTVL.

The rearrangement links TRBV30 to TRBJ2-5; D is undetermined. In germline, CDR1 is GTSNPN, CDR2 SVGIG (reference sequence). The CDR3 is 13 residues long. Trimming left V 0 bases short and J 5 bases short, with 10 bases between. The CDR3 DNA follows: TGTGCCTGGAGTGTACAAGGGTTGGAGACCCAGTACTTC. Protein product: CAWSVQGLETQYF.

This clonotype was recorded only once. The rearrangement uses TRBV6-6 and TRBJ2-1; D may be TRBD2 (6 bases). CDR3 size: 14 residues. Germline V gene sequence: CDR1 MNHNY, CDR2 SVGAGI (reference sequence). With 7 bases removed from V and 7 bases from J, the gap between germline ends came to 17 bases. CDR3 region: CASIELAERNEQFF. DNA of the CDR3: TGTGCCAGCATCGAACTAGCTGAACGTAATGAGCAGTTCTTC.

Note on this clonotype: A much larger clone is a single base away; this may be a read error. This chain uses TRBV6-5 with TRBJ2-7; 8 nucleotides match TRBD1. The length of the CDR3 is 14 residues. Germline CDR1 reads MNHEY; CDR2 reads SVGAGI. The CDR3 here is CTSSSGQGFSEQYF. CDR3 sequence (DNA): TGTACCAGCAGTTCTGGACAGGGATTTTCCGAGCAGTACTTC.

In regard to this clonotype: At one end the junction does not follow the germline gene, possibly because of a read error. V gene TRBV10-2 combines with J gene TRBJ1-6; no clear D. The V gene's germline CDR1 is WSHSY and CDR2 SAAADI. The CDR3 runs 12 residues. The DNA for the CDR3 is TGTGCCACCATGGGGTGGAAGGCACCCCTCCACTTT. Translation: CATMGWKAPLHF.

The V gene is TRBV30, the J gene TRBJ1-5, with D unclear. V shed 1 base and J shed 0 bases, with 7 bases lying between them. CDR1 is GTSNPN and CDR2 is SVGIG in the germline V gene (reference sequence). The CDR3 covers 14 residues. Here the CDR3 reads CAWSAQSSNQPQHF. The CDR3 DNA is TGTGCCTGGAGTGCCCAGAGTAGCAATCAGCCCCAGCATTTT. The whole variable domain, remainder taken from reference TRBV30 and TRBJ1-5, is SQTIHQWPATLVQPVGSPLSLECTVEGTSNPNLYWYRQAAGRGLQLLFYSVGIGQISSEVPQNLSASRPQDRQFILSSKKLLLSDSGFYLCAWSAQSSNQPQHFGDGTRLSIL.

This clonotype was seen more than once but under ten times. The chain recombines TRBV4-3 with TRBJ2-3; D gene uncertain. The CDR3 has 13 amino acids. The V and J ends lost 0 bases and 3 bases respectively, with 4 bases between them. Germline CDR1 reads LGHNA; CDR2 reads YSLEER. CDR3 amino acids: CASSQDNTDTQYF. The CDR3, as DNA: TGCGCCAGCAGCCAAGATAATACAGATACGCAGTATTTT.

The CDR3 protein is CASSYWANTEAFF. The CDR3 coding sequence is TGTGCCAGCAGTTATTGGGCGAACACTGAAGCTTTCTTT. The chain uses TRBV6-5 and TRBJ1-1; D ambiguous. CDR3 length: 13 amino acids. Germline assignment: CDR1 MNHEY and CDR2 SVGAGI. Trimming cost V 3 bases and J 1 base, with 6 bases left between them.

The table lists this clonotype with many counts. The chain carries TRBV10-3 and TRBJ2-7; D gene uncertain. Per germline, CDR1 ENHRY and CDR2 SYGVKD. The V end was cut by 0 bases, the J end by 7 bases, with 16 bases between. CDR3 size: 15 residues. This chain's CDR3 is CAISESNRNAGEQYF. DNA for the CDR3: TGTGCCATCAGTGAGTCCAACAGAAATGCCGGGGAGCAGTACTTC.

This clonotype was seen a handful of times. The chain has TRBV12-3 or TRBV12-4 and TRBJ2-5; D not certain. V was pared by 1 base and J by 2 bases, with 5 bases between. This CDR3 has 13 amino acids. CDR3 sequence: CASSLVQQETQYF. The CDR3 nucleotides are TGTGCCAGCAGTTTAGTACAGCAAGAGACCCAGTACTTC.

Turning to this clonotype: A read error may produce the germline difference seen at one junction end. V and J are TRBV27 and TRBJ2-7; 8 nucleotides align to TRBD2. Germline assignment: CDR1 MNHEY and CDR2 SMNVEV (reference sequence). This CDR3 contains 16 residues. Here the CDR3 reads CASMGNSGVSSYEQHF. As DNA, the CDR3 is TGTGCCAGCATGGGAAATAGCGGGGTTAGCTCCTACGAGCAGCACTTC.

V is TRBV9 and J is TRBJ1-4; D perhaps matches TRBD1 (6 bases). The CDR3 sequence is 17 residues long. Trimming pared 0 bases from V and 6 bases from J, leaving 18 bases between. Germline CDR1 is SGDLS and CDR2 is YYNGEE. Written as DNA, the CDR3 is TGTGCCAGCAGCGTAGGTCCCGGGGGCAGAAGCTATGAAAAACTGTTTTTT. This translates into CASSVGPGGRSYEKLFF.

This clonotype has a count of ten or more. The V and J genes are TRBV4-3 and TRBJ2-3; TRBD2 matches at 10 bases. The CDR3 consists of 16 residues. Germline CDR1 and CDR2: LGHNA and YSLEER. V shed 0 bases and J 4 bases; nucleotides not matched to a gene: 4. The CDR3 here is CASSQDLAGAADTQYF. The CDR3 nucleotides are TGCGCCAGCAGCCAAGACCTAGCGGGAGCTGCAGATACGCAGTATTTT.

This chain connects TRBV6-1 to TRBJ2-5; no definite D call. V lost 3 bases and J 6 bases, leaving 14 bases between the germline ends. Looked up from germline, CDR1 is MNHNS and CDR2 is SASEGT. CDR3 size: 14 residues. DNA for the CDR3: TGTGCCAGCAGTGAGTCCGTGCCTCGTCAGACCCAGTACTTC. It yields the protein CASSESVPRQTQYF.

Here the CDR3 DNA reads TGTGCCAGCAGCTTGCAGAAGAACACCGGGGAGCTGTTTTTT. This translates into CASSLQKNTGELFF. The chain joins TRBV7-7 to TRBJ2-2; D is undetermined. Germline CDR1 is SSHAT and CDR2 is FNYEAQ (reference sequence). There are 14 residues in the CDR3. The V and J ends lost 3 bases and 1 base respectively, with 6 bases between them.

This chain connects TRBV5-1 to TRBJ1-1, with 7 bases matching TRBD1. The CDR3 totals 14 residues. The germline CDR1 and CDR2 sequences are SGHRS and YFSETQ. V lost 5 bases and J lost 3; bases outside the gene matches: 7. The DNA for the CDR3 is TGCGCCAGCAGTTTACAGGGGCCGCACACTGAAGCTTTCTTT. This encodes CASSLQGPHTEAFF.

Turning to this clonotype: Just one base apart from a much larger clone, this may be a read error. The chain joins TRBV7-8 to TRBJ2-3; D is possibly TRBD1 or TRBD2 (5 bases each). This CDR3 spans 14 amino acids. Germline V gene lookup returns CDR1 SGHVS and CDR2 FQNEAQ. Trimming removed 3 bases at V and 4 bases at J, with 11 bases between. The DNA of the CDR3 is TGTGCCAGCAGCTTTCCAGGGAGCCCAGATACGCAGTATTTT. This encodes CASSFPGSPDTQYF. Filled out from reference TRBV7-8 and TRBJ2-3, the complete variable domain reads GAGVSQSPRYKVAKRGQDVALRCDPISGHVSLFWYQQALGQGPEFLTYFQNEAQLDKSGLPSDRFFAERPEGSVSTLKIQRTQQEDSAVYLCASSFPGSPDTQYFGPGTRLTVL.